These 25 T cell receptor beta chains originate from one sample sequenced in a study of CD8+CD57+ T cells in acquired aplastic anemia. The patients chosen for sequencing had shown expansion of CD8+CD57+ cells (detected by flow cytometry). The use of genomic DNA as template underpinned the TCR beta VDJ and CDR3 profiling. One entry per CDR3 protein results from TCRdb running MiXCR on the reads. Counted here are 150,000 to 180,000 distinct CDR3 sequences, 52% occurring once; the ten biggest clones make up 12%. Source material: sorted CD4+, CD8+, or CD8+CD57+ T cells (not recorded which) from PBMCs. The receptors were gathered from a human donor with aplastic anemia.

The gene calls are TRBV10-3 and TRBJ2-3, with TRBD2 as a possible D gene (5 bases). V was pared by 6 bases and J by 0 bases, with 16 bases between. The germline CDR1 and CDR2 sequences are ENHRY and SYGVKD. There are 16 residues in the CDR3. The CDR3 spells CAIRFSDPTSTDTQYF. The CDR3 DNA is TGTGCCATCAGATTTAGCGACCCAACTAGCACAGATACGCAGTATTTT.

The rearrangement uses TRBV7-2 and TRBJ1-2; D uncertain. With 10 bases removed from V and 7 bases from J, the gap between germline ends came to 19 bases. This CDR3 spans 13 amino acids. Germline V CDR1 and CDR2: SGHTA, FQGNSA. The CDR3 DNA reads TGTGCCACCAGTGATTCCGGAGAGGTTGGCTACACCTTC. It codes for CATSDSGEVGYTF.

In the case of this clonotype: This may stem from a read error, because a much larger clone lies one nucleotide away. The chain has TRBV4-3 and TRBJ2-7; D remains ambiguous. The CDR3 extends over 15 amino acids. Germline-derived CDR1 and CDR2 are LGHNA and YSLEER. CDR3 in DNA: TGCGCCAGCAGCCAAGGGTCGGAATATCCCTACGAGCAGCACTTC. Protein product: CASSQGSEYPYEQHF.

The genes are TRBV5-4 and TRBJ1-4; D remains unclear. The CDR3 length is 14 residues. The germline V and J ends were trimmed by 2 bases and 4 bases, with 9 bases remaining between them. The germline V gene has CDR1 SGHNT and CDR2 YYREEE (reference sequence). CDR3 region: CASSLPQLNEKLFF. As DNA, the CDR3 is TGTGCCAGCAGCTTACCACAGCTTAATGAAAAACTGTTTTTT. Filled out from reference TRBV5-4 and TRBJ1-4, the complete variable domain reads ETGVTQSPTHLIKTRGQQVTLRCSSQSGHNTVSWYQQALGQGPQFIFQYYREEENGRGNFPPRFSGLQFPNYSSELNVNALELDDSALYLCASSLPQLNEKLFFGSGTQLSVL.

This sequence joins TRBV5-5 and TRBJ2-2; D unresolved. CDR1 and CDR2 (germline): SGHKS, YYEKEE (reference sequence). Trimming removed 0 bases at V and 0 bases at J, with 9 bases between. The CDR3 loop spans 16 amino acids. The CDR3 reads CASSLAEWANTGELFF. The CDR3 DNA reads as TGTGCCAGCAGCTTGGCCGAGTGGGCGAACACCGGGGAGCTGTTTTTT.

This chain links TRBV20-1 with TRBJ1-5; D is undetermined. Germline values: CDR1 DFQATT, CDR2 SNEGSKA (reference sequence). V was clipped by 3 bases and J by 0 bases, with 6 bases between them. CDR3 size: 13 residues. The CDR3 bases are TGCAGTGCTAGGCCAGATAGCAATCAGCCCCAGCATTTT. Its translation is CSARPDSNQPQHF.

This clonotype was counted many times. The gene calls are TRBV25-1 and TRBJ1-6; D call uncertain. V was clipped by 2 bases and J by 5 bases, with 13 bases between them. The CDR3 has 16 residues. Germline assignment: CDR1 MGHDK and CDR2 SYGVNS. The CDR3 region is CASSEVGRRNNSPLHF. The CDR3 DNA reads TGTGCCAGCAGTGAAGTAGGTCGAAGGAATAATTCACCCCTCCACTTT.

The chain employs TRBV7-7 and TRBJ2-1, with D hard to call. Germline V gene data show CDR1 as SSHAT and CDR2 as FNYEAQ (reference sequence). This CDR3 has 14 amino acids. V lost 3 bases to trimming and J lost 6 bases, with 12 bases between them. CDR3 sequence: CASSLGAYGNEQFF. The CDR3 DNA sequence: TGTGCCAGCAGCTTGGGCGCCTATGGCAATGAGCAGTTCTTC.

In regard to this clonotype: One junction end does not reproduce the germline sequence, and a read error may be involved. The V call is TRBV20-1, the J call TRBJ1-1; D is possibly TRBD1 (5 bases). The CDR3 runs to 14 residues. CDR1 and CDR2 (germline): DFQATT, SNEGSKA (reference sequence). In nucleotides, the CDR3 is TGCAGTGCTAGAGATCGGGCAGGGAACACTGAGGCTTTCTTT. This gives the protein CSARDRAGNTEAFF.

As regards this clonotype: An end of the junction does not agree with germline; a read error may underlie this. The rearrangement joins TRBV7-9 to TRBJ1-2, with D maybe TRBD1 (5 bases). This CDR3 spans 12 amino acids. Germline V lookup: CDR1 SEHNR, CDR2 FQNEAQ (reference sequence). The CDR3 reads CASSLALGLTAF. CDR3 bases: TGTGCCAGCAGCTTAGCGCTTGGTTTGACAGCCTTC.

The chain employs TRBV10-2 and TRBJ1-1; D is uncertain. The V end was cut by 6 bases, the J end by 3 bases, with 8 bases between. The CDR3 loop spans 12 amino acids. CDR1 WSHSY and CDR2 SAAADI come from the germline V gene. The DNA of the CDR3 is TGCGCCAGCAGGGCCGGTGACACTGAAGCTTTCTTT. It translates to CASRAGDTEAFF.

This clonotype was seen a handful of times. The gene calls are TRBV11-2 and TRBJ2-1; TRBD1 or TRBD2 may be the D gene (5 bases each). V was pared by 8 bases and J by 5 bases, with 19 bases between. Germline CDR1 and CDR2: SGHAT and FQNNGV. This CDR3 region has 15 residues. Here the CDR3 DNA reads TGTGCCAGCGCGCCCCGTCTGGGGGACCACAATGAGCAGTTCTTC. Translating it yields CASAPRLGDHNEQFF.

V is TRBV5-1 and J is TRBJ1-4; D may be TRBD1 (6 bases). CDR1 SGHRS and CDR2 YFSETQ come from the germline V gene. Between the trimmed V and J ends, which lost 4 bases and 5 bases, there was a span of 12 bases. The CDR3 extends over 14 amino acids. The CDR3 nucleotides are TGCGCCAGCAGCCAGGGACATCCGAATGAAAAACTGTTTTTT. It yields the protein CASSQGHPNEKLFF.

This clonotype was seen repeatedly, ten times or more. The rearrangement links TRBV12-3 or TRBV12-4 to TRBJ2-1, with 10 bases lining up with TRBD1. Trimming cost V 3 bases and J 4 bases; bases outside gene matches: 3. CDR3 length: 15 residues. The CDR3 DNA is TGTGCCAGCAGTTTTGGGACAGGGGTTTACAATGAGCAGTTCTTC. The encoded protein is CASSFGTGVYNEQFF.

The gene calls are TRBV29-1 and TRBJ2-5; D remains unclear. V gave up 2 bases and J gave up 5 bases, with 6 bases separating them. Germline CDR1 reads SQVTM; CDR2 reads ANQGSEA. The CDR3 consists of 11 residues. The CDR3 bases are TGCAGCGTTGAAAGTGGCGAGACCCAGTACTTC. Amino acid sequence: CSVESGETQYF.

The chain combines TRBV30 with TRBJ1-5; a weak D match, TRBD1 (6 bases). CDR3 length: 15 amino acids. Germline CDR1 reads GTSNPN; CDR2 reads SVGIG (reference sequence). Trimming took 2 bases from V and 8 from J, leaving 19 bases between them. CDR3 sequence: CAWSRRGRGYEPQHF. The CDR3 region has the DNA TGTGCCTGGAGTCGGAGGGGAAGGGGGTACGAGCCCCAGCATTTT.

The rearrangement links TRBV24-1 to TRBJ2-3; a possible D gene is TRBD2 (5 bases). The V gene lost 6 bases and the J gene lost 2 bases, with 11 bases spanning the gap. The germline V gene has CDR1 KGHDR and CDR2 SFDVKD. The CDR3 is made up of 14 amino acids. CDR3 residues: CATSFPSFTDTQYF. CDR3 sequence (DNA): TGTGCCACCAGTTTTCCTAGCTTCACAGATACGCAGTATTTT.

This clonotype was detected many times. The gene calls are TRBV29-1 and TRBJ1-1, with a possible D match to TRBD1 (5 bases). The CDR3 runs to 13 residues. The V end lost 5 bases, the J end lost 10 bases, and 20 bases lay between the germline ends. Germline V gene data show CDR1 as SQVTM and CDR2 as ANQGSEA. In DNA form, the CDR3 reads TGCAGCGTTCGCACCGGGACGGGAACGGGAGCTTTCTTT. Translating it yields CSVRTGTGTGAFF.

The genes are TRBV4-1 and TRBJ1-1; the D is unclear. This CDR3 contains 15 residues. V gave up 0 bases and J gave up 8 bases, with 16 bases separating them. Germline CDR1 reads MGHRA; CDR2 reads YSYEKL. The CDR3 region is CASSQEEGEAREAFF. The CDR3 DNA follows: TGCGCCAGCAGCCAAGAGGAAGGAGAAGCGAGGGAAGCTTTCTTT.

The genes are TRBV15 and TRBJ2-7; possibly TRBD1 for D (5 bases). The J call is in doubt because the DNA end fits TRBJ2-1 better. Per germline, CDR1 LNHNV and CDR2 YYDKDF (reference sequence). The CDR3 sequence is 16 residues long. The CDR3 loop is CATSRPKQEYPYEQFF. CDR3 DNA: TGTGCCACCAGCAGACCTAAACAGGAATATCCCTACGAGCAGTTCTTC.

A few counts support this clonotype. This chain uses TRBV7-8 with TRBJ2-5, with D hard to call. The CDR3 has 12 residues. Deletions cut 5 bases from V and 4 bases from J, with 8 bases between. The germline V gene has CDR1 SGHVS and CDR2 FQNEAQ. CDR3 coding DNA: TGTGCCAGCAGCCCAGACCCAGAGACCCAGTACTTC. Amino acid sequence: CASSPDPETQYF.

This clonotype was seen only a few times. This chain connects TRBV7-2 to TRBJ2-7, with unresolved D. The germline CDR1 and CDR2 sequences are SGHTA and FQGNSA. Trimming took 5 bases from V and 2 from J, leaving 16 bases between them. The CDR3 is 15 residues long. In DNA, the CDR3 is TGTGCCAGCAGCCCATCCGTGGGGTCAGCCTACGAGCAGTACTTC. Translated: CASSPSVGSAYEQYF.

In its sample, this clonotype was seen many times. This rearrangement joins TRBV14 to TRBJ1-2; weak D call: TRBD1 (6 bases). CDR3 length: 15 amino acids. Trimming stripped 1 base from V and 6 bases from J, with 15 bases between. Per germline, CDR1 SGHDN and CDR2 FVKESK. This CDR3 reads CASSQAARGGNGYTF. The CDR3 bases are TGTGCCAGCAGCCAAGCGGCCAGGGGCGGAAATGGCTACACCTTC.

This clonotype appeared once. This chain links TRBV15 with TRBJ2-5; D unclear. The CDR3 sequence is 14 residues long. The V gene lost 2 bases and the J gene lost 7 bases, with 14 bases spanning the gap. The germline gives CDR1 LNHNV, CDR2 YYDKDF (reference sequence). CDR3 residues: CATSRPDGPRTQYF. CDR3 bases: TGTGCCACCAGCAGACCTGACGGACCAAGGACCCAGTACTTC. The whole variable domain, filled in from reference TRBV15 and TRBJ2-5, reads DAMVIQNPRYQVTQFGKPVTLSCSQTLNHNVMYWYQQKSSQAPKLLFHYYDKDFNNEADTPDNFQSRRPNTSFCFLDIRSPGLGDTAMYLCATSRPDGPRTQYFGPGTRLLVL.

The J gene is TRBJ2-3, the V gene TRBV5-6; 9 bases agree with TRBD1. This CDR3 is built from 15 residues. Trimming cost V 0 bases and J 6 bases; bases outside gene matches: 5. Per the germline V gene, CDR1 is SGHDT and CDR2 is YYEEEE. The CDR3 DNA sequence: TGTGCCAGCAGCTTGGGGGACAGGGACTCTGATACGCAGTATTTT. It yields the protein CASSLGDRDSDTQYF.